These 21 T cell receptor beta chains came from one sample sequenced in a study of blood T cell repertoires in COVID-19 (dated by TCRdb to the early 2020s). The method was the immunoSEQ multiplex PCR assay. TCRdb holds this immuneACCESS table with in-frame rearrangements only. Some clones are missing; in checked studies, unresolved V genes explain under half, and the rest has no known cause. A total of 97,000 or so clones appear in this sample, just over 90% of them only once. The ten largest make up 1.7% of the sample. Sequenced: peripheral blood. These TCRs come from a man in his fifties or sixties with acute or convalescent COVID-19.

This chain connects TRBV5-1 to TRBJ2-7, with TRBD2 matching 11 bases. The CDR3 has 17 residues. With 3 bases clipped from V and 3 bases from J, the junction kept 11 bases outside the gene matches. Germline V gene lookup returns CDR1 SGHRS and CDR2 YFSETQ. The CDR3 sequence is CASSSVGLAGGRYEQYF. CDR3 in DNA: TGCGCCAGCAGCTCCGTAGGGCTAGCGGGGGGTCGCTACGAGCAGTACTTC. Combining the CDR3 with reference TRBV5-1 and TRBJ2-7 gives the whole variable domain KAGVTQTPRYLIKTRGQQVTLSCSPISGHRSVSWYQQTPGQGLQFLFEYFSETQRNKGNFPGRFSGRQFSNSRSEMNVSTLELGDSALYLCASSSVGLAGGRYEQYFGPGTRLTVT.

V is TRBV5-1 and J is TRBJ2-2, with TRBD2 matching 10 bases. The V gene end was trimmed by 0 bases and the J gene end by 4 bases; junction bases not matched to a gene: 6. This CDR3 comprises 17 residues. The V gene's germline CDR1 is SGHRS and CDR2 YFSETQ. The CDR3 protein is CASSLDPSGGVTGELFF. The CDR3 DNA is TGCGCCAGCAGCTTGGATCCTAGCGGGGGAGTCACCGGGGAGCTGTTTTTT.

This clone has a single count. The chain links TRBV10-1 to TRBJ1-1; D remains unclear. Germline V gene sequence: CDR1 WNHNN, CDR2 SYGVQD (reference sequence). The length of the CDR3 is 15 residues. V lost 2 bases and J 1 base, leaving 11 bases between the germline ends. This chain's CDR3 is CASSENLGSNTEAFF. DNA for the CDR3: TGCGCCAGCAGTGAGAACCTAGGATCGAACACTGAAGCTTTCTTT.

A word on this clone: A read error may produce the germline difference seen at one junction end. The chain employs TRBV3-1 (or the pseudogene TRBV3-2) and TRBJ2-1; the match to TRBD2 covers 11 bases. This CDR3 has 12 amino acids. Per germline, CDR1 LGHDT and CDR2 YNNKEL (reference sequence). The CDR3 loop is CASSPYSGGAIF. The CDR3 DNA reads as TGTGCCAGCAGCCCATATAGCGGGGGGGCAATCTTC.

This clone has only a few counts. This rearrangement joins TRBV18 to TRBJ1-6; D not resolved. The CDR3 has 14 amino acids. V was pared by 3 bases and J by 6 bases, with 9 bases between. Per germline, CDR1 KGHSH and CDR2 LQKENI. The CDR3 loop is CASSPSESNSPLHF. In DNA, the CDR3 is TGTGCCAGCTCACCCTCAGAAAGTAATTCACCCCTCCACTTT. The full variable domain, rest sourced from reference TRBV18 and TRBJ1-6, is NAGVMQNPRHLVRRRGQEARLRCSPMKGHSHVYWYRQLPEEGLKFMVYLQKENIIDESGMPKERFSAEFPKEGPSILRIQQVVRGDSAAYFCASSPSESNSPLHFGNGTRLTVT.

V and J are TRBV2 and TRBJ2-2; a possible D gene is TRBD1 (5 bases). V dropped 4 bases and J dropped 4 bases, with 7 bases sitting between them. This CDR3 region has 13 residues. Germline V gives CDR1 SNHLY, CDR2 FYNNEI. CDR3 in DNA: TGTGCCAGCAGTGTGACAGTCACCGGGGAGCTGTTTTTT. It is translated as CASSVTVTGELFF.

The chain is built from TRBV5-4 and TRBJ1-4, with no clear D. Germline assignment: CDR1 SGHNT and CDR2 YYREEE (reference sequence). The CDR3 totals 13 residues. Trimming shortened V by 0 bases and J by 8 bases, and 8 bases separated the two germline ends. The DNA for the CDR3 is TGTGCCAGCAGCTTGGTCGGAGAAGAAAAACTGTTTTTT. Its protein product is CASSLVGEEKLFF.

The chain has TRBV4-2 and TRBJ1-2; 9 bases map to TRBD1. CDR3 length equals 16 residues. Germline V gives CDR1 LGHNA, CDR2 YNFKEQ. J lost 1 base, V lost 1 base, and 4 bases had no gene match. DNA of the CDR3: TGTGCCAGCAGCCAAGTGGGGACAGGGAATAACTATGGCTACACCTTC. Protein: CASSQVGTGNNYGYTF.

The chain recombines TRBV7-2 with TRBJ1-2; 10 positions match TRBD1. Germline V gene data show CDR1 as SGHTA and CDR2 as FQGNSA. Trimming cost V 2 bases and J 3 bases; bases outside gene matches: 3. The CDR3 totals 15 residues. CDR3 sequence (DNA): TGTGCCAGCAGCTTAAGGACAGGGGGGGACTATGGCTACACCTTC. The encoded protein is CASSLRTGGDYGYTF.

V and J are TRBV6-5 and TRBJ1-5; weak D call: TRBD1 (6 bases). CDR1 and CDR2 (germline): MNHEY, SVGAGI. Trimming took 6 bases from V and 0 from J, leaving 6 bases between them. The CDR3 has 13 amino acids. CDR3 protein: CASRDSSNQPQHF. DNA of the CDR3: TGTGCCAGCAGGGACAGTAGCAATCAGCCCCAGCATTTT.

The chain uses TRBV12-3 or TRBV12-4 and TRBJ1-2; no definite D call. The length of the CDR3 is 11 residues. V lost 5 bases to trimming and J lost 4 bases, with 5 bases between them. In nucleotides, the CDR3 is TGTGCCAGCAGTATACTCTATGGCTACACCTTC. Protein sequence: CASSILYGYTF.

This clone was found a few times. This chain links TRBV5-1 with TRBJ2-2, with TRBD2 as a possible D gene (6 bases). V dropped 0 bases and J dropped 6 bases, with 18 bases sitting between them. CDR3 length: 17 residues. From germline, CDR1 is SGHRS and CDR2 YFSETQ. CDR3: CASSLDYAGGSSGELFF. As DNA, the CDR3 is TGCGCCAGCAGCTTGGACTACGCCGGGGGAAGCTCCGGGGAGCTGTTTTTT.

The V and J genes are TRBV5-1 and TRBJ2-2, with D tentatively TRBD1 (5 bases). The V end was cut by 0 bases, the J end by 7 bases, with 10 bases between. The CDR3 is 14 amino acids. Per the germline V gene, CDR1 is SGHRS and CDR2 is YFSETQ. The CDR3 DNA reads TGCGCCAGCAGCTTGGCGACAGCAGGCGGGGAGCTGTTTTTT. This gives the protein CASSLATAGGELFF.

J is TRBJ1-1 and V is TRBV12-3 or TRBV12-4; D ambiguous. CDR3 size: 13 residues. Trimming left V 5 bases short and J 8 bases short, with 15 bases between. Written as DNA, the CDR3 is TGTGCCAGCAGTACAAGTACGGGTTACGAAGCTTTCTTT. This translates into CASSTSTGYEAFF.

J is TRBJ2-7 and V is TRBV30; 8 positions agree with TRBD1. The CDR3 is 14 amino acids. Trimming cost V 2 bases and J 1 base; bases outside gene matches: 4. Germline-derived CDR1 and CDR2 are GTSNPN and SVGIG (reference sequence). The CDR3 loop reads CAWSTTGGSYEQYV. The CDR3 DNA reads as TGTGCCTGGAGTACTACAGGGGGATCCTACGAGCAGTACGTC.

The chain carries TRBV14 and TRBJ1-1; D perhaps matches TRBD1 (6 bases). Germline V gene lookup returns CDR1 SGHDN and CDR2 FVKESK. V was pared by 1 base and J by 5 bases, with 20 bases between. This CDR3 region has 17 residues. DNA of the CDR3: TGTGCCAGCAGCCAAGCTCCCTGGACAGCGAAGGGGACTGAAGCTTTCTTT. It translates to CASSQAPWTAKGTEAFF.

The CDR3 nucleotides are TGCGCCAGCAGCTCGTTGGGACATGAGGGTGAAAAACTGTTTTTT. Translation: CASSSLGHEGEKLFF. This chain connects TRBV5-1 to TRBJ1-4; maybe TRBD1 (6 bases). Trimming took 3 bases from V and 7 from J, leaving 16 bases between them. CDR3 size: 15 residues. Germline values: CDR1 SGHRS, CDR2 YFSETQ.

This chain links TRBV27 with TRBJ1-2, with TRBD1 matching 7 bases. Germline values: CDR1 MNHEY, CDR2 SMNVEV (reference sequence). The V gene end was trimmed by 4 bases and the J gene end by 5 bases; junction bases not matched to a gene: 13. The length of the CDR3 is 16 residues. This CDR3 reads CASSSSFLGRGYGYTF. CDR3 DNA sequence: TGTGCCAGCAGTTCCTCCTTCCTGGGCAGGGGGTATGGCTACACCTTC.

Written as DNA, the CDR3 is TGTGCCACCAGCAGAGCCCCAGGGGTCGGTGAAAAACTGTTTTTT. Protein product: CATSRAPGVGEKLFF. This chain uses TRBV15 with TRBJ1-4; tentative D call: TRBD1 (6 bases). V shed 1 base and J shed 7 bases, with 13 bases lying between them. CDR1 is LNHNV, CDR2 YYDKDF, per germline (reference sequence). This CDR3 has 15 residues.

The chain couples TRBV7-2 to TRBJ2-7, with 7 bases matching TRBD2. The trim removed 4 bases at V and 2 bases at J, leaving 5 bases unmatched. This CDR3 is 14 amino acids long. Germline loops: CDR1 SGHTA, CDR2 FQGNSA. Here the CDR3 reads CASSSLGRAYEQYF. For the CDR3, the DNA is TGTGCCAGCAGCTCACTAGGGAGGGCCTACGAGCAGTACTTC.

The chain uses TRBV6-6 and TRBJ2-7; TRBD1 is a possible D gene (5 bases). The CDR3 length is 13 residues. V lost 6 bases and J lost 1, with 10 bases in between. Germline V gives CDR1 MNHNY, CDR2 SVGAGI (reference sequence). CDR3 DNA: TGTGCCAGCAGCGCTCAGGGTTCCTACGAGCAGTACGTC. Translated, it gives CASSAQGSYEQYV.